This TCR beta chain was found in a study of cytotoxic CD8 clonotypes in ibrutinib-treated CLL. Findings and caveats of the study: The study found clonality rose at ibrutinib response, then fell toward baseline at progression.

The CDR3 loop spans 15 amino acids. The trim removed 4 bases at V and 2 bases at J, leaving 6 bases unmatched. Germline V gene data show CDR1 as SQVTM and CDR2 as ANQGSEA. Some clones are missing from TCRdb's copy, which holds only in-frame ones; the method was immunoSEQ multiplex PCR. In the table there are just over 200,000 clones, roughly 65% of which are singletons. A word on this clone: Its target is not known.

This chain links TRBV29-1 with TRBJ1-3; 9 nucleotides match TRBD1. The sequence was obtained from a human donor with chronic lymphocytic leukemia. This sample comprised PBMCs, obtained after 12 months of ibrutinib treatment. CDR3 amino acids: CSVGPDRGAGNTIYF. CDR3 bases: TGCAGCGTTGGGCCGGACAGGGGCGCTGGAAACACCATATATTTT.